This T cell receptor beta chain was sequenced for a study of OX40 agonist ivuxolimab in advanced cancers. Produced via immunoSEQ multiplex PCR; TCRdb's table is partial and in-frame only. The sample lists approximately 61,000 clones; about 90% were seen once. Study findings and constraints: Within 6 weeks, CD4+ and CD8+ blood T cells expanded clonally at 0.1 to 3.0 mg/kg.

This clone came up once. What it binds is not known. The sequence was collected from an adult with an advanced solid tumor such as melanoma, head and neck, liver or kidney cancer. The sample in question was CD4+ or CD8+ T cells sorted from blood, obtained in a trial of the OX40 agonist ivuxolimab.

This CDR3 reads CASSPQGSSGNTIYF. For the CDR3, the DNA is TGTGCCAGCTCACCACAGGGGAGCTCTGGAAACACCATATATTTT. The rearrangement links TRBV18 to TRBJ1-3; D might be TRBD1 (5 bases). The ends were cut back, 1 base at V and 0 bases at J, with 7 bases in the middle. The CDR3 totals 15 residues. Germline CDR1 reads KGHSH; CDR2 reads LQKENI.